The present T cell receptor beta chain was sequenced within a study of T cells after yellow fever vaccination. Study-level background: SMART-Seq v4 Ultra Low Input handled preparation of low-cell-number fractions. Findings and limits, study-wide: The study re-detected most primary-vaccination clones after the booster (96% CD4, just over 85% CD8). From the bulk population, abundant clonotypes could contaminate and appear within FACS-sorted repertoires.

This CDR3 is built from 15 residues. Germline assignment: CDR1 KGHSH and CDR2 LQKENI. With 3 bases clipped from V and 1 base from J, the junction kept 2 bases outside the gene matches. Concerning this clonotype: Its target is unknown.

5'RACE template switching produced TCR cDNA carrying a universal primer site and UMIs. TCRdb reprocessed the 5' RACE reads via MiXCR and lists one record per CDR3 protein. The repertoire holds approximately 260,000 distinct CDR3 sequences, 13% seen once, with roughly 0.5% in the top ten. This sequence originates from a man aged 30 to 39 who received the YFV17D yellow fever vaccine. The gene calls are TRBV18 and TRBJ2-3, with 9 bases that match TRBD2. This specimen was CD4+ T cells sorted from PBMCs, taken 45 days after the yellow fever booster vaccination. This CDR3 is CASSPQRGGTDTQYF. Here the CDR3 DNA reads TGTGCCAGCTCACCCCAGCGGGGGGGCACAGATACGCAGTATTTT.